Shown below are 20 T cell receptor beta chains from a single sample sequenced in a study of regulatory T cells in long-lasting Graves disease. Both iRepertoire HTBI primers and Arm-PCR of CDR3 regions were used to build the TCR beta libraries. TCRdb ran MiXCR on the multiplex PCR reads and lists one entry per CDR3 protein. The data hold about 330,000 distinct CDR3 sequences, with 15% to 20% observed a single time. The time point here: newly diagnosed GD, antithyroid drugs for less than 3 months. The TCR library was made from RNA extracted from PBMCs. These data also formed part of another study, on T cells in Graves' hyperthyroidism and ophthalmopathy.

Sample: peripheral blood mononuclear cells (PBMCs), taken at new diagnosis, from a patient treated with antithyroid drugs. The receptors shown here come from a woman aged 18-35 years with Graves disease.

This clonotype was observed many times. This chain joins TRBV2 and TRBJ2-7; 10 nucleotides match TRBD1. Germline values: CDR1 SNHLY, CDR2 FYNNEI. The CDR3 runs 11 residues. CDR3 amino acids: CASRLGQGFCV. The CDR3 DNA reads as TGTGCCAGCAGATTGGGACAGGGGTTTTGCGTC.

In this sample, this clonotype turned up many times. The chain recombines TRBV6-2 or TRBV6-3 with TRBJ1-2; 8 nucleotides match TRBD1. The CDR3 spans 13 residues. V gave up 2 bases and J gave up 4 bases; unmatched junction bases: 0. CDR1 is MNHEY, CDR2 SVGEGT, per germline. DNA of the CDR3: TGTGCCAGCAGTTACCAGGGGGCCTATGGCTACACCTTC. Its translation: CASSYQGAYGYTF.

V gene TRBV6-1 combines with J gene TRBJ2-5; TRBD1 or TRBD2 may be the D gene (5 bases each). The CDR3 covers 14 residues. Trimming took 5 bases from V and 2 from J, leaving 12 bases between them. CDR1 is MNHNS, CDR2 SASEGT, per germline. DNA for the CDR3: TGTGCCAGCAGTCCCCTGGGGGATCAAGAGACCCAGTACTTC. Residues: CASSPLGDQETQYF.

This clonotype appeared many times. The CDR3 loop is CASSYIEGEQFF. CDR3 DNA sequence: TGCGCCAGCAGCTATATAGAGGGTGAGCAGTTCTTC. The chain joins TRBV5-1 to TRBJ2-1, with a possible D match to TRBD2 (5 bases). From germline, CDR1 is SGHRS and CDR2 YFSETQ. Trimming stripped 3 bases from V and 9 bases from J, with 10 bases between. This CDR3 has 12 amino acids. Filled out from reference TRBV5-1 and TRBJ2-1, the complete variable domain reads KAGVTQTPRYLIKTRGQQVTLSCSPISGHRSVSWYQQTPGQGLQFLFEYFSETQRNKGNFPGRFSGRQFSNSRSEMNVSTLELGDSALYLCASSYIEGEQFFGPGTRLTVL.

This clonotype was seen ten or more times. The chain links TRBV20-1 to TRBJ2-7, with 8 bases that match TRBD1. The CDR3 runs 15 residues. The junction had 7 bases not matched to a gene; V was cut back by 0 bases and J by 3 bases. Germline CDR1 and CDR2: DFQATT and SNEGSKA (reference sequence). The CDR3 coding sequence is TGCAGTGCTAGAGATCCGGGACAGGTCAACTACGAGCAGTACTTC. It encodes CSARDPGQVNYEQYF.

This clonotype turned up a few times. A single base separates this from a much larger clone, so it may be a read error. The chain employs TRBV20-1 and TRBJ1-5; the D gene is possibly TRBD1 (5 bases). The CDR3 contains 13 residues. Germline CDR1 and CDR2: DFQATT and SNEGSKA (reference sequence). V lost 5 bases and J lost 1, with 9 bases in between. CDR3 nucleotide sequence: TGCAGTGCTGGACACCTGAGCAATCAGCCCCAGCATTTT. The encoded protein is CSAGHLSNQPQHF.

The genes are TRBV14 and TRBJ2-2; 7 bases fit TRBD2. This CDR3 contains 17 residues. J lost 0 bases, V lost 4 bases, and 8 bases had no gene match. Looked up from germline, CDR1 is SGHDN and CDR2 is FVKESK. In nucleotides, the CDR3 is TGTGCCAGCAGCCCCCGGGACTACCAATCGAACACCGGGGAGCTGTTTTTT. Protein: CASSPRDYQSNTGELFF.

Many counts were recorded for this clonotype. This chain uses TRBV28 with TRBJ1-4; no clear D gene. CDR1 MDHEN and CDR2 SYDVKM come from the germline V gene. The CDR3 has 16 amino acids. The V end lost 3 bases, the J end lost 3 bases, and 14 bases lay between the germline ends. CDR3 region: CASSFDGRGSNEKLFF. The CDR3 bases are TGTGCCAGCAGTTTCGACGGACGGGGATCTAATGAAAAACTGTTTTTT.

This clonotype occurred many times. The CDR3 loop reads CASGVLGNTFSSYEQYF. CDR3 sequence (DNA): TGTGCCAGCGGGGTACTAGGGAACACCTTTAGCTCCTACGAGCAGTACTTC. This rearrangement joins TRBV28 to TRBJ2-7; tentatively, D is TRBD2 (5 bases). This CDR3 has 17 residues. Germline V gene data show CDR1 as MDHEN and CDR2 as SYDVKM. Trimming pared 8 bases from V and 0 bases from J, leaving 23 bases between.

This chain joins TRBV10-3 and TRBJ1-2, with D unresolved. V lost 11 bases to trimming and J lost 6 bases, with 13 bases between them. Germline V gene data show CDR1 as ENHRY and CDR2 as SYGVKD. This CDR3 spans 11 amino acids. The DNA of the CDR3 is TGTGCCTTCTTGGCTGGGAATGGCTACACCTTC. It translates to CAFLAGNGYTF.

Concerning this clonotype itself: A far larger clone is one nucleotide away, so this likely arose from a read error. The CDR3: CASSLLRKRVNEQYF. Here the CDR3 DNA reads TGTGCCAGCAGCTTACTAAGGAAGCGGGTGAATGAGCAGTACTTC. V usage is TRBV7-9 and J usage is TRBJ2-7, with a tentative D call TRBD2 (6 bases). The ends were cut back, 2 bases at V and 7 bases at J, with 18 bases in the middle. Germline V gene data show CDR1 as SEHNR and CDR2 as FQNEAQ (reference sequence). This CDR3 has 15 residues.

The V and J genes are TRBV7-9 and TRBJ2-1; D is ambiguous. V lost 2 bases and J lost 10, with 15 bases in between. From germline, CDR1 is SEHNR and CDR2 FQNEAQ (reference sequence). The CDR3 has 14 residues. CDR3 in DNA: TGTGCCAGCAGCTTAAAGGACCGGCCCGAAGAGCAGTTCTTC. Encoded protein: CASSLKDRPEEQFF.

In its sample, this clonotype was seen many times. This rearrangement joins TRBV9 to TRBJ2-3, with 7 bases aligning to TRBD2. V lost 1 base, J lost 0 bases, and 2 bases stayed unmatched. CDR1 SGDLS and CDR2 YYNGEE come from the germline V gene. CDR3 length equals 15 residues. The CDR3 DNA reads TGTGCCAGCAGCGTAAGTAGCGGGAGCACAGATACGCAGTATTTT. Translating gives CASSVSSGSTDTQYF.

In regard to this clonotype: A much larger clonotype is one base distant, so this may be a read error. The chain recombines TRBV10-3 with TRBJ1-2, with a weak D call TRBD1 (6 bases). The CDR3 totals 13 residues. Trimming pared 6 bases from V and 4 bases from J, leaving 12 bases between. Germline V gives CDR1 ENHRY, CDR2 SYGVKD. The CDR3 sequence: CAISPTGTYGYTF. CDR3 DNA sequence: TGTGCCATCAGCCCTACAGGGACCTATGGCTACACCTTC.

This clonotype was seen at least ten times. This rearrangement joins TRBV2 to TRBJ1-3; possible D gene TRBD1, 5 bases. This CDR3 is built from 16 residues. V was shortened by 4 bases and J by 1 base, with 14 bases between the two germline ends. The V gene's germline CDR1 is SNHLY and CDR2 FYNNEI. CDR3 bases: TGTGCCAGCAGTGCGTTGGGGCCAAATTCTGGAAACACCATATATTTT. Translated: CASSALGPNSGNTIYF.

Comments on this clonotype: A read error may be the cause here, since a much bigger clone is one base away. The chain links TRBV28 to TRBJ2-3, with 7 bases that match TRBD1. This CDR3 spans 14 amino acids. CDR1 is MDHEN, CDR2 SYDVKM, per germline. Trimming removed 6 bases from V and 3 bases from J; junction bases left unmatched: 6. CDR3 protein: CASRGQSKTDTQYF. Written as DNA, the CDR3 is TGTGCCAGCAGGGGACAGTCAAAAACAGATACGCAGTATTTT.

This clonotype was counted many times. The chain has TRBV10-3 and TRBJ2-7; 9 bases line up with TRBD1. The germline gives CDR1 ENHRY, CDR2 SYGVKD. The CDR3 is made up of 13 amino acids. J was trimmed by 6 bases and V by 8 bases; bases with no gene match: 8. CDR3 nucleotides: TGTGCCATCTCGGGGGACAGGGTGGGCGAGCAGTACTTC. This encodes CAISGDRVGEQYF.

About this clonotype itself: With a much larger clone just one base away, this may be a read error. This chain joins TRBV12-3 or TRBV12-4 and TRBJ1-5; D ambiguous. The CDR3 contains 13 residues. V was clipped by 5 bases and J by 4 bases, with 9 bases between them. The DNA of the CDR3 is TGTGCCAGCAGTGAATGGGCGAATCAGCCCCAGCATTTT. This encodes CASSEWANQPQHF.

The rearrangement joins TRBV5-1 to TRBJ2-2; D is possibly TRBD2 (5 bases). In germline, CDR1 is SGHRS, CDR2 YFSETQ. The CDR3 is 14 amino acids. Deletions cut 4 bases from V and 7 bases from J, with 14 bases between. The chain's CDR3 is CASSLLTRDGELFF. DNA for the CDR3: TGCGCCAGCAGCCTCCTAACGAGGGACGGGGAGCTGTTTTTT.

In this sample, this clonotype turned up many times. The chain couples TRBV15 to TRBJ1-1; D possibly corresponds to TRBD1 (6 bases). The CDR3 is made up of 17 amino acids. The V gene's germline CDR1 is LNHNV and CDR2 YYDKDF (reference sequence). Trimming pared 3 bases from V and 0 bases from J, leaving 17 bases between. Here the CDR3 reads CATSRGTGLVVNTEAFF. CDR3 nucleotide sequence: TGTGCCACCAGCAGGGGCACAGGGCTCGTCGTGAACACTGAAGCTTTCTTT.